Presented here are 16 T cell receptor beta chains from one specimen sequenced in a study of blood T cell repertoires in COVID-19. Sequencing used immunoSEQ multiplex PCR; TCRdb keeps in-frame clones, though not all of them. This table holds a few hundred thousand clones, 75% to 95% found once. The sequenced material came from peripheral blood. These receptors came from a woman in her 30s with COVID-19, enrolled during active disease.

The rearrangement links TRBV19 to TRBJ2-3, with TRBD2 matching over 9 bases. Losses at the gene ends were 5 bases for V and 3 bases for J; bases not matched to a gene: 3. The CDR3 consists of 14 residues. Germline CDR1 is LNHDA and CDR2 is SQIVND (reference sequence). The CDR3 sequence: CASSATSGTDTQYF. The CDR3 nucleotides are TGTGCCAGTAGTGCGACTAGCGGAACAGATACGCAGTATTTT.

The chain employs TRBV11-2 and TRBJ2-3, with 7 positions matching TRBD2. The CDR3 consists of 15 residues. The V gene end was trimmed by 2 bases and the J gene end by 1 base; junction bases not matched to a gene: 3. Per germline, CDR1 SGHAT and CDR2 FQNNGV. CDR3 in amino acids: CASSLLGGGTDTQYF. Here the CDR3 DNA reads TGTGCCAGCAGCTTACTGGGAGGGGGCACAGATACGCAGTATTTT.

The chain employs TRBV30 and TRBJ1-1; a weak D match, TRBD1 (6 bases). This CDR3 is built from 17 residues. V shed 0 bases and J shed 1 base, with 18 bases lying between them. The germline gives CDR1 GTSNPN, CDR2 SVGIG (reference sequence). DNA for the CDR3: TGTGCCTGGAGTGTACCAGGGGCCCCGTCATCGAACACTGAAGCTTTCTTT. Translation gives CAWSVPGAPSSNTEAFF.

This chain joins TRBV10-3 and TRBJ1-1; 10 bases align to TRBD1. V dropped 2 bases and J dropped 5; count of bases not matched to a gene: 5. Germline V CDR1 and CDR2: ENHRY, SYGVKD. The CDR3 extends over 15 amino acids. CDR3 nucleotides: TGTGCCATCAGTGAGGGACAGGGGGGATGGACTGAAGCTTTCTTT. Amino acid sequence: CAISEGQGGWTEAFF.

This clone was observed a handful of times. V gene TRBV11-2 combines with J gene TRBJ2-2, with TRBD2 identical over 8 bases. This CDR3 has 14 amino acids. V shed 2 bases and J 4 bases; nucleotides not matched to a gene: 0. Germline V gives CDR1 SGHAT, CDR2 FQNNGV. The CDR3 is CASSLLAGTGELFF. Written as DNA, the CDR3 is TGTGCCAGCAGCTTACTAGCGGGCACCGGGGAGCTGTTTTTT.

The chain employs TRBV11-2 and TRBJ2-7, with unresolved D. The germline V gene has CDR1 SGHAT and CDR2 FQNNGV. This CDR3 is 11 amino acids long. V lost 5 bases to trimming and J lost 4 bases, with 6 bases between them. In DNA form, the CDR3 reads TGTGCCAGCAGCCGGGTATACGAGCAGTACTTC. It translates to CASSRVYEQYF.

The chain employs TRBV2 and TRBJ1-1; no firm D call. Germline loops: CDR1 SNHLY, CDR2 FYNNEI. Trimming removed 7 bases at V and 4 bases at J, with 16 bases between. This CDR3 has 14 amino acids. The chain's CDR3 is CASNGDVAVTEAFF. In DNA, the CDR3 is TGTGCCAGCAACGGTGATGTGGCGGTCACTGAAGCTTTCTTT.

The V gene is TRBV4-3, the J gene TRBJ2-3; D call uncertain. This CDR3 contains 14 residues. From germline, CDR1 is LGHNA and CDR2 YSLEER. With 0 bases removed from V and 1 base from J, the gap between germline ends came to 5 bases. This CDR3 is CASSQDSGTDTQYF. Written as DNA, the CDR3 is TGCGCCAGCAGCCAAGATTCAGGCACAGATACGCAGTATTTT.

V and J are TRBV7-2 and TRBJ1-5; maybe TRBD1 (6 bases). Germline CDR1 reads SGHTA; CDR2 reads FQGNSA. This CDR3 has 16 residues. V lost 1 base and J 2 bases, leaving 12 bases between the germline ends. CDR3 sequence: CASSLGWGLGNQPQHF. The CDR3 coding sequence is TGTGCCAGCAGCTTAGGTTGGGGGCTCGGCAATCAGCCCCAGCATTTT.

The chain recombines TRBV4-2 with TRBJ2-7; TRBD2 might be the D (5 bases). Trimming cost V 0 bases and J 0 bases, with 9 bases left between them. Germline CDR1 LGHNA, CDR2 YNFKEQ. There are 15 residues in the CDR3. CDR3 amino acids: CASSQDWESSYEQYF. The DNA of the CDR3 is TGTGCCAGCAGCCAAGATTGGGAGAGCTCCTACGAGCAGTACTTC.

The chain carries TRBV5-1 and TRBJ1-2; 8 bases are shared with TRBD1. The germline CDR1 and CDR2 sequences are SGHRS and YFSETQ. The trim removed 0 bases at V and 7 bases at J, leaving 8 bases unmatched. This CDR3 contains 15 residues. In DNA, the CDR3 is TGCGCCAGCAGCTTGGAGGGCAGGGGGCGCGGTGGCTACACCTTC. It is translated as CASSLEGRGRGGYTF.

A single count supports this clone. The chain has TRBV3-1 (or the pseudogene TRBV3-2) and TRBJ2-7; D is uncertain. Germline V lookup: CDR1 LGHDT, CDR2 YNNKEL (reference sequence). V lost 3 bases and J lost 0, with 15 bases in between. CDR3 length: 16 residues. CDR3 DNA sequence: TGTGCCAGCAGCCAGGAGCGAGCGACGTTCTCCTACGAGCAGTACTTC. Encoded protein: CASSQERATFSYEQYF.

As DNA, the CDR3 is TGTGCCATCAGCGGACAGGACCGCACAGATACGCAGTATTTT. This translates into CAISGQDRTDTQYF. J is TRBJ2-3 and V is TRBV10-3; TRBD1 matches 7 bases. Germline trimming cut 6 bases from V and 1 base from J; bases unmatched to any gene: 4. The V gene's germline CDR1 is ENHRY and CDR2 SYGVKD. The CDR3 spans 14 residues.

The rearrangement joins TRBV5-4 to TRBJ1-3, with a possible D match to TRBD1 (5 bases). V shed 2 bases and J shed 4 bases, with 13 bases lying between them. The germline CDR1 and CDR2 sequences are SGHNT and YYREEE (reference sequence). This CDR3 spans 15 amino acids. This CDR3 is CASSLGAGVGNTIYF. The DNA for the CDR3 is TGTGCCAGCAGCTTAGGGGCTGGTGTGGGAAACACCATATATTTT. The full variable domain, completed using reference TRBV5-4 and TRBJ1-3, is ETGVTQSPTHLIKTRGQQVTLRCSSQSGHNTVSWYQQALGQGPQFIFQYYREEENGRGNFPPRFSGLQFPNYSSELNVNALELDDSALYLCASSLGAGVGNTIYFGEGSWLTVV.

This chain uses TRBV6-4 with TRBJ2-3; D is undetermined. The germline CDR1 and CDR2 sequences are MRHNA and SNTAGT. Trimming removed 2 bases at V and 4 bases at J, with 13 bases between. This CDR3 region has 15 residues. The CDR3 loop reads CASSDRGENSDTQYF. CDR3 bases: TGTGCCAGCAGTGACAGAGGCGAAAACTCAGATACGCAGTATTTT.

The rearrangement links TRBV6-5 to TRBJ1-1; 11 bases fit TRBD1. The CDR3 length is 14 residues. CDR1 and CDR2 from the germline V gene are MNHEY and SVGAGI. After removal of 5 bases from V and 11 bases from J, the junction contained 10 bases not matched to a gene. CDR3 in amino acids: CASSRTGGIGGAFF. In nucleotides, the CDR3 is TGTGCCAGCAGTCGGACAGGGGGCATAGGTGGGGCTTTCTTT.